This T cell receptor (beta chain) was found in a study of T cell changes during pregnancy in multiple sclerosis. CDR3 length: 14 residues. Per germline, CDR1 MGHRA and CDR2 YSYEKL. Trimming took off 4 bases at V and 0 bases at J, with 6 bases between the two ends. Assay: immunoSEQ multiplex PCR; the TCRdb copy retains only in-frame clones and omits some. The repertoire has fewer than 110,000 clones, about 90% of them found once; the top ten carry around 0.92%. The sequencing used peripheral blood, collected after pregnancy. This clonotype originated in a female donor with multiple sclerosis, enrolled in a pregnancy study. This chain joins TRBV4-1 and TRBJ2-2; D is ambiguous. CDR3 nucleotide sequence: TGCGCCAGCAGCCCGCCTACGAACACCGGGGAGCTGTTTTTT. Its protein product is CASSPPTNTGELFF.